The 10 T cell receptor beta chains below were found in one sample sequenced in a study of cytomegalovirus exposure and HLA in healthy donors. PCR used 60 Vbeta primers and 13 Jbeta primers. The protocol was immunoSEQ multiplex PCR, while the TCRdb copy is restricted to in-frame clones and leaves out a portion. The sample has over 100,000 clones; 76% are singletons. The sequenced material came from PBMCs. All receptors derive from a young woman in good health and CMV-seropositive.

J is TRBJ2-5 and V is TRBV28; 9 positions match TRBD2. J lost 4 bases, V lost 5 bases, and 11 bases had no gene match. The CDR3 is 16 amino acids. Germline V gene sequence: CDR1 MDHEN, CDR2 SYDVKM. For the CDR3, the DNA is TGTGCCAGCAGTCTACCGGGGGCGGGAGGGGGAGAGACCCAGTACTTC. Translated, it gives CASSLPGAGGGETQYF.

The chain recombines TRBV6-1 with TRBJ2-1; TRBD2 might be the D (6 bases). There are 13 residues in the CDR3. Germline loops: CDR1 MNHNS, CDR2 SASEGT. Trimming cost V 1 base and J 14 bases, with 15 bases left between them. For the CDR3, the DNA is TGTGCCAGCAGTGAAGTATGGCGGGGAGTAAAGTTCTTC. Residues: CASSEVWRGVKFF.

This chain joins TRBV13 and TRBJ2-1; D is undetermined. Germline V gene sequence: CDR1 PRHDT, CDR2 FYEKMQ (reference sequence). The CDR3 has 11 residues. V was cut by 4 bases and J by 8 bases, with 6 bases left in between. CDR3 residues: CASSSGDEQFF. CDR3 nucleotides: TGTGCCAGCAGCTCCGGTGATGAGCAGTTCTTC. Full variable domain (rest looked up from reference TRBV13 and TRBJ2-1): AAGVIQSPRHLIKEKRETATLKCYPIPRHDTVYWYQQGPGQDPQFLISFYEKMQSDKGSIPDRFSAQQFSDYHSELNMSSLELGDSALYFCASSSGDEQFFGPGTRLTVL.

The chain combines TRBV15 with TRBJ1-5; 9 nucleotides match TRBD1. Per germline, CDR1 LNHNV and CDR2 YYDKDF (reference sequence). The CDR3 runs 15 residues. The ends lost 5 bases at V and 2 bases at J; junction bases unmatched: 4. CDR3 coding DNA: TGTGCCACCAGCGAGACAGGGGGGGGCAATCAGCCCCAGCATTTT. This translates into CATSETGGGNQPQHF.

This chain connects TRBV5-1 to TRBJ2-2, with D perhaps TRBD2 (6 bases). Trimming removed 4 bases from V and 4 bases from J, with 11 bases in between. In germline, CDR1 is SGHRS, CDR2 YFSETQ. The CDR3 spans 14 residues. In nucleotides, the CDR3 is TGCGCCAGCAGCCTGGGACTGGGCACCGGGGAGCTGTTTTTT. Protein product: CASSLGLGTGELFF.

The rearrangement uses TRBV25-1 and TRBJ1-1; maybe TRBD1 (6 bases). Trimming stripped 7 bases from V and 0 bases from J, with 12 bases between. CDR3 size: 14 residues. Germline values: CDR1 MGHDK, CDR2 SYGVNS. This CDR3 reads CASTMDSMNTEAFF. CDR3 in DNA: TGTGCCAGCACAATGGACAGCATGAACACTGAAGCTTTCTTT.

The gene calls are TRBV28 and TRBJ2-7, with TRBD2 matching 12 bases. CDR3 size: 16 residues. V trimming: 2 bases; J trimming: 6 bases; junction bases outside the gene matches: 8. Germline V gives CDR1 MDHEN, CDR2 SYDVKM. CDR3 protein: CASSLATTSGSSEQYF. The CDR3 DNA follows: TGTGCCAGCAGTTTAGCCACGACTAGCGGGAGTTCCGAGCAGTACTTC.

On this clone itself: The sample contains more than one DNA sequence encoding this CDR3. The J gene is TRBJ1-2, the V gene TRBV30, with unresolved D. There are 12 residues in the CDR3. Trimming stripped 1 base from V and 2 bases from J, with 5 bases between. Germline V gene sequence: CDR1 GTSNPN, CDR2 SVGIG (reference sequence). For the CDR3, the DNA is TGTGCCTGGAGTGGAGGGAACTATGGCTACACCTTC. This codes for CAWSGGNYGYTF.

This clone showed up just a few times. V usage is TRBV7-3 and J usage is TRBJ1-1, with a possible D match to TRBD1 (5 bases). Germline values: CDR1 SGHTA, CDR2 FQGTGA. Trimming stripped 5 bases from V and 2 bases from J, with 12 bases between. The CDR3 has 14 amino acids. CDR3 DNA sequence: TGTGCCAGCAGCCTGTCAGGGCACAACACTGAAGCTTTCTTT. Its protein product is CASSLSGHNTEAFF. The variable domain in full, completed from reference TRBV7-3 and TRBJ1-1, reads GAGVSQTPSNKVTEKGKYVELRCDPISGHTALYWYRQSLGQGPEFLIYFQGTGAADDSGLPNDRFFAVRPEGSVSTLKIQRTERGDSAVYLCASSLSGHNTEAFFGQGTRLTVV.

This clone was counted a few times. At one of its ends the junction is not consistent with the germline gene, which may arise from a read error. The chain combines TRBV5-3 with TRBJ1-5; TRBD1 matches at 7 bases. TRBV5-3 is treated as an ORF (open reading frame) with a function not yet certain. The CDR3 consists of 14 residues. The CDR3 is CASSFGQGNQPQHF. Here the CDR3 DNA reads TGTGCCAGCAGCTTTGGACAGGGCAATCAGCCCCAGCATTTT.